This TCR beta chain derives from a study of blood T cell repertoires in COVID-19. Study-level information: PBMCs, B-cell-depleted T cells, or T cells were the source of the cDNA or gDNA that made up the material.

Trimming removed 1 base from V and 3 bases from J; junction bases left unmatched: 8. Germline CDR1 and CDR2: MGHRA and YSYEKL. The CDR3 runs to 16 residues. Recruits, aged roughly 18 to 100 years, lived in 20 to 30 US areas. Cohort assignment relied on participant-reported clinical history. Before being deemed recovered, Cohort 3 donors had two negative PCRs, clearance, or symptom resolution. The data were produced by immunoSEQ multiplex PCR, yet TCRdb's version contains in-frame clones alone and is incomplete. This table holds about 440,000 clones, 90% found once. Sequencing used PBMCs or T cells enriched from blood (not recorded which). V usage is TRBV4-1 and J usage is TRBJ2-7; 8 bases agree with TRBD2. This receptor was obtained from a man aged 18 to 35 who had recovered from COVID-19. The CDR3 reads CASSQGPGGRYYEQYF. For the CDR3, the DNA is TGCGCCAGCAGCCAAGGTCCGGGGGGGAGATACTACGAGCAGTACTTC.